Included here is one T cell receptor beta chain sequence, with context. Its antigen is not known. The data derive from a study of glioma-infiltrating T cells after dendritic cell vaccination. Study-level results: The cohort had few patients with full blood and tumor sets.

The method was immunoSEQ multiplex PCR; TCRdb's version includes in-frame clones alone and lacks a portion of them. In the table there are about 73,000 clones, about 80% of which are singletons. CDR1 is LNHDA, CDR2 SQIVND, per germline (reference sequence). V dropped 1 base and J dropped 0; count of bases not matched to a gene: 8. The length of the CDR3 is 17 residues. The sequence was obtained from a human donor with glioblastoma. The chain couples TRBV19 to TRBJ1-1; 7 bases line up with TRBD1. The source was blood, collected before dendritic cell vaccination. The CDR3 spells CASSIGSRTGMNTEAFF. CDR3 in DNA: TGTGCCAGTAGTATAGGAAGCCGGACAGGTATGAACACTGAAGCTTTCTTT.